Below, 18 T cell receptor beta chains from the same sample are listed, as sequenced in a study of T cells in Graves' hyperthyroidism and ophthalmopathy. From RNA transcripts, TCR beta CDR3 regions were amplified. HTBI primers were the set used in a first-round RT-PCR of the TCR CDR3. MiXCR, run by TCRdb on the multiplex PCR reads, gives a single entry per CDR3 protein. The sample holds hundreds of thousands of distinct CDR3 sequences, about 15% seen once. The sequenced sample consisted of blood. The receptor source for this set is a woman between 40 and 55 years old with Graves' ophthalmopathy.

The sample holds many counts of this clonotype. The V call is TRBV30, the J call TRBJ1-1; the D is unclear. V was clipped by 1 base and J by 4 bases, with 13 bases between them. This CDR3 is 14 amino acids long. Germline CDR1 is GTSNPN and CDR2 is SVGIG (reference sequence). The CDR3 region has the DNA TGTGCCTGGAGTGGAGTACAGAGCGGCACTGAAGCTTTCTTT. This translates into CAWSGVQSGTEAFF. The full variable domain, its missing parts supplied by reference TRBV30 and TRBJ1-1, is SQTIHQWPATLVQPVGSPLSLECTVEGTSNPNLYWYRQAAGRGLQLLFYSVGIGQISSEVPQNLSASRPQDRQFILSSKKLLLSDSGFYLCAWSGVQSGTEAFFGQGTRLTVV.

This clonotype has just a few counts. A read error may be the cause here, since a much bigger clone is one base away. The genes are TRBV28 and TRBJ2-5; TRBD2 is a possible D gene (5 bases). From germline, CDR1 is MDHEN and CDR2 SYDVKM. This CDR3 region has 16 residues. Trimming stripped 2 bases from V and 5 bases from J, with 18 bases between. The CDR3 region has the DNA TGTGCCAGCAGTTTAATAGCGCCCCTACCTTCGGAGACCCAGTACTTC. This encodes CASSLIAPLPSETQYF.

This clonotype occurred many times. This chain uses TRBV7-6 with TRBJ2-5; D gene unclear. The germline gives CDR1 SGHVS, CDR2 FNYEAQ. The CDR3 is 14 residues long. V shed 2 bases and J shed 2 bases, with 9 bases lying between them. Here the CDR3 DNA reads TGTGCCAGCAGCTTACAGCTGGGGCAAGAGACCCAGTACTTC. It encodes CASSLQLGQETQYF.

The chain employs TRBV2 and TRBJ2-2, with D possibly TRBD2 on 6 matching bases. The CDR3 is made up of 14 amino acids. Germline loops: CDR1 SNHLY, CDR2 FYNNEI. Between the trimmed V and J ends, which lost 6 bases and 5 bases, there was a span of 13 bases. The CDR3 reads CASRVTSGTGELFF. The DNA for the CDR3 is TGTGCCAGCAGAGTGACTAGTGGAACCGGGGAGCTGTTTTTT.

V is TRBV12-3 or TRBV12-4 and J is TRBJ2-7, with 10 bases that match TRBD1. V was pared by 6 bases and J by 4 bases, with 9 bases of the junction left unmatched. CDR3 length equals 15 residues. The CDR3 DNA follows: TGTGCCAGCAGGTCAGACAGGGGGCGCGTGTACGAGCAGTACTTC. It translates to CASRSDRGRVYEQYF.

The rearrangement links TRBV7-8 to TRBJ2-5; 10 nucleotides match TRBD1. This CDR3 comprises 15 residues. V shed 1 base, J shed 4 bases, and the junction held 3 bases outside the gene matches. CDR1 and CDR2 (germline): SGHVS, FQNEAQ. As DNA, the CDR3 is TGTGCCAGCAGCTTAGACGGGACAGGGGTAGAGACCCAGTACTTC. This gives the protein CASSLDGTGVETQYF.

A few counts support this clonotype. The gene calls are TRBV4-3 and TRBJ1-2, with no clear D. Deletions cut 1 base from V and 8 bases from J, with 17 bases between. The CDR3 runs to 15 residues. Germline CDR1 reads LGHNA; CDR2 reads YSLEER. The CDR3 DNA reads as TGCGCCAGCAGCCAAGTGACTAGCGCCGTGGACGGCTACACCTTC. This sequence encodes CASSQVTSAVDGYTF.

This clonotype has a count of ten or more. The rearrangement uses TRBV7-9 and TRBJ2-2; 7 nucleotides match TRBD2. Germline trimming cut 7 bases from V and 1 base from J; bases unmatched to any gene: 3. The germline CDR1 and CDR2 sequences are SEHNR and FQNEAQ (reference sequence). The CDR3 sequence is 14 residues long. The DNA for the CDR3 is TGTGCCAGCACTGAGCGGGAGAACACCGGGGAGCTGTTTTTT. Translating it yields CASTERENTGELFF.

The V call is TRBV6-2 or TRBV6-3, the J call TRBJ2-7; D perhaps matches TRBD2 (5 bases). V was clipped by 3 bases and J by 5 bases, with 11 bases between them. The CDR3 runs to 13 residues. Germline V gene sequence: CDR1 MNHEY, CDR2 SVGEGT. CDR3 loop: CASSYRPGNEQYF. The CDR3 DNA reads TGTGCCAGCAGTTATCGTCCGGGGAACGAGCAGTACTTC.

The chain carries TRBV11-1 and TRBJ1-2; unclear D gene. CDR1 is SGHAT and CDR2 is FQDESV in the germline V gene (reference sequence). The germline V and J ends were trimmed by 5 bases and 4 bases, with 11 bases remaining between them. CDR3 length: 13 residues. This CDR3 reads CASSKQSGYGYTF. CDR3 nucleotides: TGTGCCAGCAGCAAACAGTCGGGCTATGGCTACACCTTC.

This clonotype was observed at least ten times. The CDR3 nucleotides read TGCAGTGCTAGCGTGTCCGGGACAGGGGAATACGAGCAGTACTTC. It specifies CSASVSGTGEYEQYF. V is TRBV20-1 and J is TRBJ2-7, with 10 bases that match TRBD1. J gave up 4 bases and V 3 bases, and 9 bases lay outside the gene matches. Germline V gene data show CDR1 as DFQATT and CDR2 as SNEGSKA (reference sequence). The CDR3 extends over 15 amino acids.

The table lists this clonotype with many counts. This chain connects TRBV6-1 to TRBJ1-2; TRBD1 matches at 8 bases. Germline CDR1 reads MNHNS; CDR2 reads SASEGT. This CDR3 spans 14 amino acids. V was pared by 4 bases and J by 4 bases, with 5 bases of the junction left unmatched. For the CDR3, the DNA is TGTGCCAGCAGTGGGACAGGGATTAGCTATGGCTACACCTTC. This encodes CASSGTGISYGYTF.

This clonotype was picked up a small number of times. V and J are TRBV11-2 and TRBJ2-2; possibly TRBD2 for D (5 bases). V lost 4 bases to trimming and J lost 1 base, with 13 bases between them. The CDR3 consists of 16 residues. Germline CDR1 is SGHAT and CDR2 is FQNNGV. The CDR3 DNA sequence: TGTGCCAGCAGCTCGGGTCTCGGGGTGAACACCGGGGAGCTGTTTTTT. Translating gives CASSSGLGVNTGELFF.

This clonotype has more than one count but fewer than ten. This chain links TRBV7-8 with TRBJ2-7; 10 bases are shared with TRBD2. V lost 1 base and J lost 3; bases outside the gene matches: 6. CDR1 SGHVS and CDR2 FQNEAQ come from the germline V gene. CDR3 length: 16 residues. The CDR3, as DNA: TGTGCCAGCAGCTTAGTGTACCGGACTAGCGGCTACGAGCAGTACTTC. The encoded protein is CASSLVYRTSGYEQYF.

This clonotype was observed a few times. The rearrangement joins TRBV6-1 to TRBJ2-2; TRBD1 agrees at 7 bases. This CDR3 contains 16 residues. Germline values: CDR1 MNHNS, CDR2 SASEGT. V lost 7 bases and J lost 1; bases outside the gene matches: 9. CDR3 sequence (DNA): TGTGCCAGCACAGGGCAGACAGGGAAGAACACCGGGGAGCTGTTTTTT. It encodes CASTGQTGKNTGELFF.

This clonotype was observed at least ten times. The junction differs from germline at one of its ends, possibly a read error. The V gene is TRBV11-3, the J gene TRBJ2-7, with D hard to call. Germline V gives CDR1 SGHNT, CDR2 YENEEA. The CDR3 length is 14 residues. CDR3 sequence: CASSLDPTSHEQYF. The DNA of the CDR3 is TGTGCCAGCAGCTTAGATCCAACCTCCCACGAGCAGTACTTC.

This clonotype was detected many times. The rearrangement uses TRBV11-1 and TRBJ1-2; D not resolved. CDR1 is SGHAT, CDR2 FQDESV, per germline (reference sequence). The germline V and J ends were trimmed by 1 base and 8 bases, with 11 bases remaining between them. CDR3 size: 13 residues. CDR3 in amino acids: CASSLEVGSGYTF. In DNA form, the CDR3 reads TGTGCCAGCAGCTTAGAAGTTGGCAGCGGCTACACCTTC.

This clonotype appeared many times. The rearrangement uses TRBV30 and TRBJ1-2; D gene ambiguous. In germline, CDR1 is GTSNPN, CDR2 SVGIG (reference sequence). This CDR3 has 15 amino acids. V gave up 2 bases and J gave up 8 bases, with 21 bases separating them. The CDR3 loop reads CAWSTSRRFLWGYTF. CDR3 DNA: TGTGCCTGGAGTACCTCTCGGAGGTTCCTATGGGGCTACACCTTC.